Reported below is one TCR beta chain. Libraries were prepared by immunoSEQ multiplex PCR; TCRdb keeps only in-frame clonotypes and omits some of them. The data hold 2 million or so clones, with about 95% observed a single time. Naive-designated CD8 cells lacked CD45RO, were positively enriched for CCR7, and omitted terminally differentiated effector memory CD45RA+ cells. This entry is derived from a study of shared clonotypes between healthy human individuals. Study as a whole: Donors had three CD4 naive, three CD4 memory, two CD8 naive and one CD8 memory plate apiece.

The CDR3 is 17 amino acids. V lost 5 bases and J lost 3, with 20 bases in between. Per germline, CDR1 SGHAT and CDR2 FQNNGV. This clonotype was obtained from a man between 18 and 29 years old in good health. The rearrangement joins TRBV11-2 to TRBJ2-1; D is ambiguous. The source material was naive CD8+ T cells sorted from blood. In nucleotides, the CDR3 is TGTGCCAGCAGCCTCACTTGGCTCGGGCTTAGCTACAATGAGCAGTTCTTC. Translated, it gives CASSLTWLGLSYNEQFF.